This T cell receptor beta chain stems from a study of response to subunit inactivated influenza vaccine. Turning to this clonotype: Its target is unknown.

Trimming left V 5 bases short and J 5 bases short, with 15 bases between. In germline, CDR1 is SGHAT, CDR2 FQNNGV. This CDR3 region has 14 residues. TCRdb re-called the RT-PCR reads through MiXCR, storing one row per CDR3 protein. The data show about 800,000 distinct CDR3 sequences, 20% to 25% seen once. Points from the study as a whole: Authors suggested each seasonal flu vaccination may recruit only limited numbers of new T cells.

This clonotype was obtained from a man between 45 and 60 years old who received an inactivated influenza vaccine. This specimen consisted of PBMCs from blood, obtained 4 to 6 days after vaccination. The genes are TRBV11-2 and TRBJ2-5; the D gene is possibly TRBD2 (5 bases). The CDR3 protein is CASSGKWEKETQYF. The CDR3 DNA reads TGTGCCAGCAGCGGAAAGTGGGAGAAGGAGACCCAGTACTTC.